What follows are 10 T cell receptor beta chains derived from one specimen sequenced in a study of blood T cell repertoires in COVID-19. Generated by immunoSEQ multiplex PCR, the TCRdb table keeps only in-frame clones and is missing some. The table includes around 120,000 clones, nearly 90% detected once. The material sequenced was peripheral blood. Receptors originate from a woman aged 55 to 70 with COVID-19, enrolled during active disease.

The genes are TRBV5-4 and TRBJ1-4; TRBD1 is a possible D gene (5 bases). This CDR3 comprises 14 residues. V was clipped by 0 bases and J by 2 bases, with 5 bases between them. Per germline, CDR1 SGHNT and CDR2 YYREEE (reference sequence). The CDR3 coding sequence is TGTGCCAGCAGCTTGGCAGGGACTAATGAAAAACTGTTTTTT. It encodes CASSLAGTNEKLFF.

The CDR3 sequence is CASSQVQGSSGNTIYF. The CDR3 DNA reads TGCGCCAGCAGCCAAGTCCAGGGCAGCTCTGGAAACACCATATATTTT. V and J are TRBV4-1 and TRBJ1-3, with D possibly being TRBD1 (5 bases). From germline, CDR1 is MGHRA and CDR2 YSYEKL. CDR3 size: 16 residues. V was clipped by 1 base and J by 0 bases, with 10 bases between them.

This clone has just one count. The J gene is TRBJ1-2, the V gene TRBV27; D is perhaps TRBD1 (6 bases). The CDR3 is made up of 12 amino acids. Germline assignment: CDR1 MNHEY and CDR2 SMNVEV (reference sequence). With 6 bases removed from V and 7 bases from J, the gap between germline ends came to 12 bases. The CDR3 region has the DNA TGTGCCAGCAGAAAAGACAGGTCTGGCTACACCTTC. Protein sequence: CASRKDRSGYTF.

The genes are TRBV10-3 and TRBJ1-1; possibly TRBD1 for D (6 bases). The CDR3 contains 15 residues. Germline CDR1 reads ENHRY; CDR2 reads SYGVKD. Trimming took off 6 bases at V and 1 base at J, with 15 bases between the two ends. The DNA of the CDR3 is TGTGCCATCAGGGGGACACGCGAGGCGAACACTGAAGCTTTCTTT. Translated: CAIRGTREANTEAFF.

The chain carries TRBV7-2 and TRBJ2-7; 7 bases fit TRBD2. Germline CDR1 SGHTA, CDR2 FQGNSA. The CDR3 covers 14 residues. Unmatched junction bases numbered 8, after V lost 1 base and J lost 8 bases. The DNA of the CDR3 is TGTGCCAGCAGCTTAGTGGGGACTATATTCCAGCAGTACTTC. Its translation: CASSLVGTIFQQYF. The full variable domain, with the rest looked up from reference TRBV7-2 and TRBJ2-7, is GAGVSQSPSNKVTEKGKDVELRCDPISGHTALYWYRQSLGQGLEFLIYFQGNSAPDKSGLPSDRFSAERTGGSVSTLTIQRTQQEDSAVYLCASSLVGTIFQQYFGPGTRLTVT.

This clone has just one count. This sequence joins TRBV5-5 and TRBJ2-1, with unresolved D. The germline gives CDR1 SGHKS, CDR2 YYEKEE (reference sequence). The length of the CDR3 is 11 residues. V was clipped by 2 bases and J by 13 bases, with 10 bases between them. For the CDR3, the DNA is TGTGCCAGCAGCTTAGAATCCTACCAGTTCTTC. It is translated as CASSLESYQFF.

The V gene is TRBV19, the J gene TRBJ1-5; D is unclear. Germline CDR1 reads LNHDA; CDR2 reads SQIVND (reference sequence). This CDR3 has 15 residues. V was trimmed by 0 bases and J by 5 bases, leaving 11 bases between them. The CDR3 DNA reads TGTGCCAGTAGTATAGAATCGGCAGGCTATCAGCCCCAGCATTTT. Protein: CASSIESAGYQPQHF.

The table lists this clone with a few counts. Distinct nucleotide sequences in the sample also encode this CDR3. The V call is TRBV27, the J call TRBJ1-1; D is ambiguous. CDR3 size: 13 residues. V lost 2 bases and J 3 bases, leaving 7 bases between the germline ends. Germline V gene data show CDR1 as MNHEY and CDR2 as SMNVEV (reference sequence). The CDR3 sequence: CASSLREDTEAFF. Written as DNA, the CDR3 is TGTGCCAGCAGTTTAAGGGAGGACACTGAAGCTTTCTTT.

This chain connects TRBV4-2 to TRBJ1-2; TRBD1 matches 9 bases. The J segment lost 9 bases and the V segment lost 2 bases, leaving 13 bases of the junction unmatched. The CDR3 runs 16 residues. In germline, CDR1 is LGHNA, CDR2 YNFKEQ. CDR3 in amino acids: CASSQTGGGSQRRYTF. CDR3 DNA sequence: TGTGCCAGCAGCCAAACAGGGGGCGGGAGTCAGCGACGCTACACCTTC.

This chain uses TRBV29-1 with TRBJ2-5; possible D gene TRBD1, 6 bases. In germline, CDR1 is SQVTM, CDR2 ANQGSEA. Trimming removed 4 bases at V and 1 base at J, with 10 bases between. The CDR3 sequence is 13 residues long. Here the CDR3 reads CSVGPQGQETQYF. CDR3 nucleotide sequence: TGCAGCGTTGGACCACAGGGCCAAGAGACCCAGTACTTC. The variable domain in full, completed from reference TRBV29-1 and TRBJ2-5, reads SAVISQKPSRDICQRGTSLTIQCQVDSQVTMMFWYRQQPGQSLTLIATANQGSEATYESGFVIDKFPISRPNLTFSTLTVSNMSPEDSSIYLCSVGPQGQETQYFGPGTRLLVL.